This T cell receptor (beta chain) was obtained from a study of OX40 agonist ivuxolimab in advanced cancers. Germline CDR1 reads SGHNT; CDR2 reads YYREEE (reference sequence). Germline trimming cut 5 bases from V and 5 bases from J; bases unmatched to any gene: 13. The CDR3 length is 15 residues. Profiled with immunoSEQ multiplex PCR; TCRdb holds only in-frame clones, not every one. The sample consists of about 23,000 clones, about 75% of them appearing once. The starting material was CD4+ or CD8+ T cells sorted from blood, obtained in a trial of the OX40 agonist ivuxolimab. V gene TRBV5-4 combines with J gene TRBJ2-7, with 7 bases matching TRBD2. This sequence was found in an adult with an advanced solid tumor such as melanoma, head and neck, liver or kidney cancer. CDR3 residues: CASSWIGGRRNEQYF. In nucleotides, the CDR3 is TGTGCCAGCAGTTGGATAGGCGGGAGAAGGAACGAGCAGTACTTC.